Presented here are 11 T cell receptor beta chains from one specimen sequenced in a study of blood T cell repertoires in COVID-19. TCRdb keeps only in-frame clones here, not all; method: immunoSEQ multiplex PCR. Among hundreds of thousands of clones, about 89% were seen once, and the ten largest hold about 4.6%. The sequenced sample consisted of peripheral blood. The receptors were sampled from a man aged 40-55 years with acute or convalescent COVID-19.

This clone was picked up one time. The rearrangement joins TRBV19 to TRBJ2-1, with a tentative D call TRBD2 (7 bases). Trimming left V 8 bases short and J 0 bases short, with 17 bases between. The length of the CDR3 is 16 residues. Germline assignment: CDR1 LNHDA and CDR2 SQIVND (reference sequence). CDR3 DNA sequence: TGTGCCAGTGTTGGGGGGGGCCCTCGCTCCTACAATGAGCAGTTCTTC. Translated, it gives CASVGGGPRSYNEQFF.

This chain links TRBV27 with TRBJ1-1; 7 bases agree with TRBD1. There are 15 residues in the CDR3. Germline V gives CDR1 MNHEY, CDR2 SMNVEV (reference sequence). The J segment lost 3 bases and the V segment lost 1 base, leaving 5 bases of the junction unmatched. CDR3 sequence reads: CASSLWPRGDTEAFF. CDR3 bases: TGTGCCAGCAGTTTATGGCCCAGGGGGGACACTGAAGCTTTCTTT.

V gene TRBV5-1 combines with J gene TRBJ1-6; the match to TRBD1 covers 10 bases. CDR1 and CDR2 from the germline V gene are SGHRS and YFSETQ. The J segment lost 10 bases and the V segment lost 2 bases, leaving 6 bases of the junction unmatched. CDR3 length: 15 amino acids. CDR3: CASSFGTGEGSPLHF. The CDR3 DNA sequence: TGCGCCAGCAGCTTTGGGACAGGGGAAGGATCACCCCTCCACTTT.

The rearrangement joins TRBV13 to TRBJ2-1, with D tentatively TRBD2 (5 bases). Germline loops: CDR1 PRHDT, CDR2 FYEKMQ (reference sequence). This CDR3 spans 12 amino acids. V was cut by 4 bases and J by 5 bases, with 6 bases left in between. CDR3 amino acids: CASSWEHNEQFF. DNA of the CDR3: TGTGCCAGCAGCTGGGAGCACAATGAGCAGTTCTTC.

The chain employs TRBV5-4 and TRBJ2-3; D unresolved. Per the germline V gene, CDR1 is SGHNT and CDR2 is YYREEE (reference sequence). The CDR3 length is 15 residues. V lost 5 bases, J lost 2 bases, and 15 bases lay in between. The CDR3 here is CASRLGSQSTDTQYF. The CDR3 DNA follows: TGTGCCAGCAGACTCGGTAGCCAATCCACAGATACGCAGTATTTT.

The chain links TRBV5-6 to TRBJ1-3, with D perhaps matching TRBD1 (5 bases). This CDR3 region has 14 residues. Trimming took 4 bases from V and 3 from J, leaving 11 bases between them. Germline loops: CDR1 SGHDT, CDR2 YYEEEE. The CDR3: CASSARGGGNTIYF. CDR3 nucleotide sequence: TGTGCCAGCAGCGCGAGGGGAGGTGGAAACACCATATATTTT.

The chain joins TRBV10-1 to TRBJ1-1; D call uncertain. Germline V CDR1 and CDR2: WNHNN, SYGVQD (reference sequence). V was pared by 0 bases and J by 4 bases, with 12 bases between. This CDR3 has 15 amino acids. The CDR3 DNA sequence: TGCGCCAGCAGTGAGTCGGTGGCAGGACTCACTGAAGCTTTCTTT. Encoded protein: CASSESVAGLTEAFF.

V gene TRBV27 combines with J gene TRBJ2-7; possible D gene TRBD2, 5 bases. Looked up from germline, CDR1 is MNHEY and CDR2 is SMNVEV (reference sequence). This CDR3 spans 15 amino acids. Trimming shortened V by 0 bases and J by 0 bases, and 9 bases separated the two germline ends. The CDR3 loop is CASSLSGGPSYEQYF. The CDR3 DNA reads TGTGCCAGCAGTTTATCGGGCGGGCCCTCCTACGAGCAGTACTTC.

The chain has TRBV2 and TRBJ2-1; possible D gene TRBD2, 6 bases. Germline CDR1 SNHLY, CDR2 FYNNEI. The ends were cut back, 7 bases at V and 2 bases at J, with 12 bases in the middle. The CDR3 runs 14 residues. CDR3 nucleotides: TGTGCCAGCACCGACGTAGCGGCCTACAATGAGCAGTTCTTC. As protein: CASTDVAAYNEQFF.

The chain combines TRBV3-1 (or the pseudogene TRBV3-2) with TRBJ1-6; D is undetermined. Trimming stripped 2 bases from V and 14 bases from J, with 10 bases between. Germline CDR1 is LGHDT and CDR2 is YNNKEL (reference sequence). The CDR3 is 12 residues long. CDR3 coding DNA: TGTGCCAGCAGCCAAACCACTGCCGCCCTCCACTTT. Translating gives CASSQTTAALHF.

The chain is built from TRBV12-3 or TRBV12-4 and TRBJ2-5; no definite D call. This CDR3 is built from 13 residues. Trimming removed 5 bases from V and 2 bases from J, with 9 bases in between. The CDR3 DNA is TGTGCCAGCAGTCAATCTAATCAAGAGACCCAGTACTTC. Amino acid sequence: CASSQSNQETQYF.